These T cell receptor beta chains were read from a single sample in a study of response to subunit inactivated influenza vaccine. TCRdb re-analysed the RT-PCR reads in MiXCR, keeping a single row per CDR3 protein. Among more than 600,000 distinct CDR3 sequences listed, about a fifth were seen once. Specimen: PBMCs from blood, collected 5 days after vaccination. The receptors come from a man aged 50 or older who received an inactivated influenza vaccine. Each CDR3 is given with its conserved first and last residue. A D gene is named only where the DNA matches it firmly. The size entry is marked missing in some rows and otherwise reads once, few, many or a size class.

>-|TRBJ1-2|16|TRBV7-2|-
CASSLRVGRTNYGYTF
TGTGCCAGCAGCTTAAGGGTGGGCAGGACTAACTATGGCTACACCTTC
>-|TRBJ2-7|13|TRBV20-1|few
CSGEDRKTYEQYF
TGCAGCGGAGAGGACAGAAAAACCTACGAGCAGTACTTC
>-|TRBJ1-6|15|TRBV27|few
CASSSNGGPGSPLHF
TGTGCCAGCAGTTCTAACGGGGGGCCAGGGTCACCCCTCCACTTT
>TRBD1|TRBJ1-1|15|TRBV12-3/TRBV12-4|-
CASRLPGQGRSEAFF
TGTGCCAGCAGACTGCCGGGACAGGGAAGGAGTGAAGCTTTCTTT
>-|TRBJ2-5|14|TRBV6-5|-
CASSYWDNQETQYF
TGTGCCAGCAGTTACTGGGACAACCAAGAGACCCAGTACTTC
>-|TRBJ2-1|15|TRBV4-3|-
CASSQKLQPYNEQFF
TGCGCCAGCAGCCAAAAGTTACAGCCCTACAATGAGCAGTTCTTC
>TRBD2|TRBJ2-7|14|TRBV20-1|few
CSARDGTSIREQYF
TGCAGTGCTAGGGATGGGACTAGCATACGAGAGCAGTACTTC
>TRBD2|TRBJ2-3|16|TRBV7-3|-
CASSLAGGPVADTQYF
TGTGCCAGCAGCTTAGCGGGAGGCCCGGTCGCAGATACGCAGTATTTT
>TRBD2|TRBJ2-1|15|TRBV20-1|-
CSAPESGRFYNEQFF
TGCAGTGCTCCGGAAAGCGGGAGATTCTACAATGAGCAGTTCTTC
>TRBD2|TRBJ2-1|16|TRBV24-1|few
CATSDSTSGAHNEQFF
TGTGCCACCAGTGATTCGACTAGCGGGGCCCACAATGAGCAGTTCTTC
>-|TRBJ1-1|11|TRBV30|-
CAWSLGTEAFF
TGTGCCTGGAGTTTGGGTACTGAAGCTTTCTTT
>-|TRBJ1-6|16|TRBV10-3|-
CAIRDGGNSYNSPLHF
TGTGCCATCAGGGATGGAGGGAACTCCTATAATTCACCCCTCCACTTT